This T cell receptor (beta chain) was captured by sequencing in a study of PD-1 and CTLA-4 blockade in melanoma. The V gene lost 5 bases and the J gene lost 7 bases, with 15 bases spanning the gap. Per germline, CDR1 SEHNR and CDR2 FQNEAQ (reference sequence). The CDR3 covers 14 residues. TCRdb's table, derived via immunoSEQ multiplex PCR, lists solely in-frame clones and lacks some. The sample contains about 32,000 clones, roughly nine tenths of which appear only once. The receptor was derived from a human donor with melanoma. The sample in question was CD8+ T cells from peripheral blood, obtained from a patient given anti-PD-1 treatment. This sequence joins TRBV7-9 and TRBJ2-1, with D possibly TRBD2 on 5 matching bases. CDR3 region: CASSPLDAGNEQFF. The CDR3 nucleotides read TGTGCCAGCAGCCCCCTAGATGCGGGTAATGAGCAGTTCTTC.